This TCR beta chain is drawn from a study of neoadjuvant anti-PD-1 for oral cavity cancer. CDR1 and CDR2 from the germline V gene are SGHRS and YFSETQ. The CDR3 consists of 15 residues. V lost 3 bases to trimming and J lost 4 bases; unmatched junction nucleotides: 9. The patients had HPV-negative, locally advanced oral cavity squamous cell carcinoma. Six replicates per PBMC sample, mostly from 450 to 600 ng of genomic DNA. Measured with immunoSEQ multiplex PCR; TCRdb has only the in-frame clones, and not every one. The table has over 11,000 clones, 70% seen once; the top ten hold 2.1%. This receptor was obtained from a person between 35 and 79 years old with oral cavity squamous cell carcinoma. The chain has TRBV5-1 and TRBJ1-1, with TRBD1 matching over 7 bases. The sample in question was PBMCs, obtained before nivolumab (anti-PD-1) treatment. CDR3 region: CASSSRQGISTEAFF. Here the CDR3 DNA reads TGCGCCAGCAGCTCCCGACAGGGTATAAGCACTGAAGCTTTCTTT.